The text below deals with one T cell receptor beta chain. What this receptor recognizes is not known. The record has no base qualities; no much larger clone is one base away. The CDR3 regions of human TCRbeta chains were analyzed by immunosequencing. The original methods were these. TCRs in the repertoires were compared against a reference library of SARS-CoV-2-specific TCRs that had been generated with the MIRA antigen-specificity platform. Breadth was defined as the fraction of unique TCRs that were SARS-CoV-2-associated. Depth was defined as the fraction of total T cells that were SARS-CoV-2-associated. Using the MIRA data, each spike-specific TCR was mapped to the spike region that the TCR reacts to and placed in a CD4 or CD8 class. Log10-transformed breadth and depth values were compared by one-way ANOVA with Sidak's multiple comparisons tests. Entries here come from immuneACCESS through TCRdb and include only in-frame sequences with V and J called. Some clones fail to appear in such tables; in the studies checked, an unresolved V gene covers under half of the shortfall, and the cause of the remainder is unknown. V and J calls and clone size come straight from that table; D and trimming were deduced from the DNA. A total of 95,000 to 110,000 clones appear in this sample, about 89% of them only once. The top ten clones comprise about 3.1% of the sample.

Per the publication, the time point label means: about 28 days (+/-7) after the second vaccine dose. The sample's treatment or condition, from its label and the paper: meningococcal conjugate vaccine given as trial control. Samples from vaccinated people were obtained from the UK trials COV001 and COV002, which included a single-blind randomized controlled phase 2/3 trial of AZD1222 (ChAdOx1 nCoV-19) in healthy adults. For TCRbeta chain sequencing, PBMC samples from trial participants were taken at day 0 and at day 28 after the second dose. The data belong to a study of T cell responses to AZD1222 COVID-19 vaccine (dated by TCRdb to the early 2020s). For context, the study as a whole: A total of 230 to 250 trial participants underwent TCR sequencing, of whom 200 to 220 had received two doses of AZD1222 and approximately 26 had received two doses of the MenACWY control vaccine. Trial participants were enrolled into age subgroups of 18-55, 56-69 and 70-plus years, which contained around 140, 26 and 57 TCR-sequenced participants, respectively.

Broad study findings and their caveats: Conclusions about previously exposed vaccinees are limited because only 5 or 6 AZD1222 recipients were SARS-CoV-2 seropositive at baseline. Because no day 14 peak-response samples were available, repertoires were characterized only after the peak T cell response. Reportedly, close to half of the unique spike-specific TCRs recognized epitopes lying outside the regions that are mutated in the B.1.351 and B.1.1.7 variants. The 56-69-year group was small, and its depth increase did not reach significance, likely because of low power. Participants were mostly white British, with more females than males. The authors suggested clonal diversity may have been underestimated. The whole spike protein was spanned by vaccine-associated CD4 TCRs, and dominant responses were seen in regions 160-218 and 743-854. After two AZD1222 doses, both the breadth and the depth of spike-specific TCRs were significantly higher than at day 0 and than in MenACWY recipients.

The CDR3 covers 17 residues, taking in both the cysteine and the phenylalanine. The read is trimmed to its CDR3 DNA, 51 bases read in frame from base 1. V is cut back by 5 bases and J by 6 bases, with 13 bases in the junction unmatched. The germline V gene (reference sequence) gives CDR1 as PRHDT and CDR2 as FYEKMQ. Source: peripheral blood, taken 28 days after the second dose of the MenACWY control vaccine. The source of this sequence is an adult who received the MenACWY meningococcal vaccine as a control. The chain couples TRBV13 to TRBJ2-5, and TRBD1 matches 12 of the central bases. This receptor has the CDR3 CASSPTGTGGQGKTQYF. The DNA sequence is TGTGCCAGCAGCCCCACCGGGACAGGGGGCCAAGGGAAGACCCAGTACTTC.